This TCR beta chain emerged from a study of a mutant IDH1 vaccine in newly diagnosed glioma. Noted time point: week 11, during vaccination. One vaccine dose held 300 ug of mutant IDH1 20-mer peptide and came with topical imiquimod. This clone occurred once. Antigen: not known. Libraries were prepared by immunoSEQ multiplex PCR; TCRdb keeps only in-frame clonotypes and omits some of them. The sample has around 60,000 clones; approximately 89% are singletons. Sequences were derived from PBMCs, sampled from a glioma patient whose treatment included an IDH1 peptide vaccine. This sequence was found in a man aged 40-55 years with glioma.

The CDR3: CASSQQISRYQETQYF. CDR3 nucleotide sequence: TGTGCCAGCAGCCAACAGATCTCCAGGTACCAAGAGACCCAGTACTTC. The rearrangement joins TRBV7-2 to TRBJ2-5; D not resolved. Germline values: CDR1 SGHTA, CDR2 FQGNSA. Trimming removed 5 bases at V and 0 bases at J, with 16 bases between. The CDR3 contains 16 residues. The variable domain in full, completed from reference TRBV7-2 and TRBJ2-5, reads GAGVSQSPSNKVTEKGKDVELRCDPISGHTALYWYRQSLGQGLEFLIYFQGNSAPDKSGLPSDRFSAERTGGSVSTLTIQRTQQEDSAVYLCASSQQISRYQETQYFGPGTRLLVL.